The T cell receptor (beta chain) described here comes from a study of OX40 agonist ivuxolimab in advanced cancers. Regarding the study in general: Ivuxolimab was a fully human IgG2 agonistic monoclonal antibody targeting the costimulatory receptor OX40 (CD134). Intravenous ivuxolimab was administered to patients every 2 weeks at six dose levels: 0.01, 0.1, 0.3, 1.5, 3 and 10 mg/kg. Among the roughly 50 dose-escalation patients, some 19 had hepatocellular carcinoma, about 15 melanoma, 9 renal cell carcinoma and 9 head and neck cancer. The dose-escalation cohort was 82.7% male with a mean age of about 65 years, ranging from about 20 to 85. Prior anti-PD-1, anti-PD-L1 or anti-CTLA-4 therapy was permitted, and checkpoint inhibitors had been received by roughly 40% of dose-escalation patients. Three dose-escalation patients achieved partial responses, one with hepatocellular carcinoma and two with cutaneous melanoma. The point of sequencing TCRbeta in the periphery was to test whether ivuxolimab changed TCR sequence diversity and drove clonal T-cell expansion. The paper covers the monotherapy dose-escalation part of the phase I ivuxolimab trial, which included N ≈ 52 patients. Summary of the overall study and its limitations: Low levels of normalized T-cell clonal expansion were also seen in some patients who did not respond. In the 0.1-3.0 mg/kg groups, partial responders were among the patients with the lowest normalized peripheral clonal expansion, particularly in CD8+ T cells. On average, CD8+ T cells showed more expanded clones than CD4+ T cells after ivuxolimab. The antigen specificity of the peripheral T cells that underwent clonal expansion was not determined. Clonal expansion of both CD4+ and CD8+ blood T cells was observed from baseline to week 6 at doses 0.1 to 3.0 mg/kg.

Genomic DNA was extracted from sorted cells for sequencing of the TCRbeta CDR3 region. The immunoSEQ Assay was used for sequencing of TCRbeta CDR3 regions. TCRdb limited this immuneACCESS table to in-frame rearrangements with V and J called. A share of clones is missing; checked studies link under half to unresolved V genes, and the rest is unexplained. The sample has over 25,000 clones on record, 88% of them singletons. Jointly, the top ten make up around three fifths of the sample. A word on this clone: The antigen this receptor binds is unknown. No much larger clone is present one base from it, and per-base qualities are unavailable.

Patients with a history of autoimmune disease or receiving systemic immunosuppression were excluded from the trial. In every dose cohort, peripheral blood was drawn for TCR sequencing at baseline, cycle 4 day 1, and cycle 7 day 1. The samples were taken from a phase I, first-in-human, multicenter, open-label dose-escalation trial of ivuxolimab. Adults with locally advanced or metastatic melanoma, renal cell, hepatocellular, or head and neck squamous cell carcinoma were enrolled in the trial. Before TCR sequencing, CD4+ T cells and CD8+ T cells were sorted from peripheral blood as separate populations. Cut back by 6 bases and 1 base, the V and J ends lie 9 bases apart. Taken from cysteine to phenylalanine, the CDR3 has 13 residues. The sequence is cut down to CDR3 DNA, 39 bases in frame from base 1. According to the germline V gene, CDR1 reads SGHDN and CDR2 reads FVKESK.

This chain is built from TRBV14 and TRBJ2-5, and possibly TRBD1, on 6 matching bases. Sample: CD4+ or CD8+ T cells sorted from blood, taken in a trial of the OX40 agonist ivuxolimab. This receptor was obtained from an adult with an advanced solid tumor such as melanoma, head and neck, liver or kidney cancer. The CDR3 protein is CASRQGSQETQYF. The nucleotide sequence reads as follows: TGTGCCAGCAGACAGGGTTCCCAAGAGACCCAGTACTTC.